Presented here are 32 T cell receptor beta chains from one specimen sequenced in a study of cytomegalovirus exposure and HLA in healthy donors. In the PCR, 60 Vbeta and 13 Jbeta primers were used. Only in-frame clones appear in the TCRdb table, and some are missing; sequencing was by immunoSEQ multiplex PCR. The sample lists fewer than 120,000 clones, 76% seen once, with roughly 12% in the top ten. Material for sequencing was PBMCs. These receptor sequences come from a man aged 30-40 years in good health and CMV-seropositive.

This chain joins TRBV19 and TRBJ2-6; D is ambiguous. V gave up 0 bases and J gave up 2 bases, with 5 bases separating them. In germline, CDR1 is LNHDA, CDR2 SQIVND (reference sequence). CDR3 length: 15 amino acids. This chain's CDR3 is CASSIEGAGANVLTF. The CDR3 region has the DNA TGTGCCAGTAGTATAGAGGGCGCTGGGGCCAACGTCCTGACTTTC.

V is TRBV10-1 and J is TRBJ2-7; 8 bases fit TRBD2. V trimming: 4 bases; J trimming: 5 bases; junction bases outside the gene matches: 10. CDR3 length: 15 amino acids. The V gene's germline CDR1 is WNHNN and CDR2 SYGVQD (reference sequence). This CDR3 is CASSATGTRGNEQYF. The CDR3 bases are TGCGCCAGCAGTGCGACCGGGACTAGAGGTAACGAGCAGTACTTC.

The chain is built from TRBV13 and TRBJ1-1, with D possibly matching TRBD1 (6 bases). Per the germline V gene, CDR1 is PRHDT and CDR2 is FYEKMQ (reference sequence). This CDR3 contains 13 residues. Trimming cost V 4 bases and J 6 bases, with 12 bases left between them. The CDR3 DNA reads TGTGCCAGCAGCTGTACAGGGTGCGCTGAAGCTTTCTTT. It encodes CASSCTGCAEAFF.

V is TRBV9 and J is TRBJ2-4, with 7 bases that match TRBD2. The CDR3 loop spans 15 amino acids. In germline, CDR1 is SGDLS, CDR2 YYNGEE. Unmatched junction bases numbered 8, after V lost 0 bases and J lost 8 bases. The DNA of the CDR3 is TGTGCCAGCAGCGTAGGGGAGGGATTTGTGGACATTCAGTACTTC. As protein: CASSVGEGFVDIQYF.

This chain links TRBV27 with TRBJ2-5; maybe TRBD1 (6 bases). TRBJ2-7 matches the DNA end more closely, so the J call is doubtful. CDR1 is MNHEY and CDR2 is SMNVEV in the germline V gene (reference sequence). This CDR3 is 16 amino acids long. For the CDR3, the DNA is TGTGCCAGCAGTTCAACACCGCAGGGGATCGCCTACGAGCAGTACTTC. This encodes CASSSTPQGIAYEQYF.

The DNA for the CDR3 is TGTGCCAGTACTCCAACAGGACAGGGAGACCCCTACGAGCAGTACTTC. Its translation is CASTPTGQGDPYEQYF. The chain carries TRBV19 and TRBJ2-7; 8 positions match TRBD1. The junction had 13 bases not matched to a gene; V was cut back by 7 bases and J by 2 bases. The CDR3 runs to 16 residues. In germline, CDR1 is LNHDA, CDR2 SQIVND (reference sequence).

This clone was counted once. J is TRBJ2-3 and V is TRBV9; 7 positions match TRBD2. The CDR3 covers 15 residues. Losses at the gene ends were 0 bases for V and 4 bases for J; bases not matched to a gene: 5. Germline lookup yields CDR1 SGDLS and CDR2 YYNGEE. The CDR3 DNA sequence: TGTGCCAGCAGCGTAGAGGGTAGCGGGTCAGATACGCAGTATTTT. Amino acids: CASSVEGSGSDTQYF.

The V call is TRBV7-8, the J call TRBJ2-5; 7 nucleotides align to TRBD1. After removal of 1 base from V and 2 bases from J, the junction contained 7 bases not matched to a gene. The CDR3 consists of 16 residues. CDR1 is SGHVS, CDR2 FQNEAQ, per germline. This CDR3 reads CASSLGRGQSQETQYF. In nucleotides, the CDR3 is TGTGCCAGCAGCTTAGGCAGGGGACAGAGTCAAGAGACCCAGTACTTC.

The chain employs TRBV10-3 and TRBJ1-1; D is possibly TRBD1 (6 bases). Germline CDR1 is ENHRY and CDR2 is SYGVKD. V was cut by 7 bases and J by 2 bases, with 14 bases left in between. The CDR3 runs to 14 residues. CDR3 DNA sequence: TGTGCCATCAACCGGGACATGCTCAACACTGAAGCTTTCTTT. Encoded protein: CAINRDMLNTEAFF.

The rearrangement joins TRBV6-5 to TRBJ2-7; 7 bases agree with TRBD1. Trimming took 8 bases from V and 0 from J; bases not matched to a gene: 10. Per germline, CDR1 MNHEY and CDR2 SVGAGI. This CDR3 has 15 residues. Here the CDR3 reads CASCRDRASSYEQYF. The CDR3 DNA follows: TGTGCCAGCTGCCGAGACAGGGCGTCCTCCTACGAGCAGTACTTC.

The chain is built from TRBV5-4 and TRBJ2-2, with 12 bases aligning to TRBD2. CDR3 length: 19 residues. Germline V gene data show CDR1 as SGHNT and CDR2 as YYREEE (reference sequence). The trim removed 4 bases at V and 4 bases at J, leaving 14 bases unmatched. The CDR3 DNA is TGTGCCAGCAGCCCCCTCCCTCCGGGACTAGCGGGCCGCACCGGGGAGCTGTTTTTT. This gives the protein CASSPLPPGLAGRTGELFF.

This clone was observed a few times. The V and J genes are TRBV6-6 and TRBJ2-3, with 9 positions matching TRBD1. V was pared by 7 bases and J by 2 bases, with 7 bases of the junction left unmatched. The CDR3 totals 15 residues. In germline, CDR1 is MNHNY, CDR2 SVGAGI (reference sequence). In DNA form, the CDR3 reads TGTGCCAGCACCCCGGGACAGGGACACACAGATACGCAGTATTTT. As protein: CASTPGQGHTDTQYF.

This clone occurred once. This chain links TRBV9 with TRBJ1-1; the D is unclear. The CDR3 is 13 amino acids. Per the germline V gene, CDR1 is SGDLS and CDR2 is YYNGEE. V shed 0 bases and J shed 3 bases, with 6 bases lying between them. The CDR3 loop is CASSVAEDTEAFF. CDR3 in DNA: TGTGCCAGCAGCGTAGCGGAGGACACTGAAGCTTTCTTT. The whole variable domain, filled in from reference TRBV9 and TRBJ1-1, reads DSGVTQTPKHLITATGQRVTLRCSPRSGDLSVYWYQQSLDQGLQFLIQYYNGEERAKGNILERFSAQQFPDLHSELNLSSLELGDSALYFCASSVAEDTEAFFGQGTRLTVV.

This rearrangement joins TRBV28 to TRBJ1-2; D gene unclear. The CDR3 totals 13 residues. The germline CDR1 and CDR2 sequences are MDHEN and SYDVKM. Trimming removed 5 bases at V and 10 bases at J, with 17 bases between. The CDR3 coding sequence is TGTGCCAGCAGTCCCGACTCCACACGAGTCTACACCTTC. Its protein product is CASSPDSTRVYTF.

The chain recombines TRBV5-1 with TRBJ2-7; 7 bases map to TRBD1. The V gene's germline CDR1 is SGHRS and CDR2 YFSETQ. The V and J ends lost 4 bases and 6 bases, in that order; junction bases with no gene match: 7. The CDR3 totals 13 residues. The CDR3 spells CASSPGQIGEQYF. DNA of the CDR3: TGCGCCAGCAGCCCGGGACAGATTGGCGAGCAGTACTTC.

The chain employs TRBV11-2 and TRBJ1-2; no reliable D call. The length of the CDR3 is 14 residues. The germline CDR1 and CDR2 sequences are SGHAT and FQNNGV. Between the trimmed V and J ends, which lost 5 bases and 8 bases, there was a span of 18 bases. The CDR3 nucleotides read TGTGCCAGCAGCCCCCCTGCCCCTGCGTACGGCTACACCTTC. It specifies CASSPPAPAYGYTF.

This clone was recorded a few times. The V gene is TRBV7-8, the J gene TRBJ2-3; D is possibly TRBD1 (7 bases). CDR1 SGHVS and CDR2 FQNEAQ come from the germline V gene. This CDR3 is 16 amino acids long. Trimming left V 5 bases short and J 6 bases short, with 21 bases between. The CDR3 DNA reads as TGTGCCAGCAGCCCCAGAGGTCGGCAGGGGGGCGATACGCAGTATTTT. It is translated as CASSPRGRQGGDTQYF. The whole variable domain, remainder taken from reference TRBV7-8 and TRBJ2-3, is GAGVSQSPRYKVAKRGQDVALRCDPISGHVSLFWYQQALGQGPEFLTYFQNEAQLDKSGLPSDRFFAERPEGSVSTLKIQRTQQEDSAVYLCASSPRGRQGGDTQYFGPGTRLTVL.

V is TRBV30 and J is TRBJ1-2; 7 bases are shared with TRBD1. In germline, CDR1 is GTSNPN, CDR2 SVGIG (reference sequence). The trim removed 5 bases at V and 5 bases at J, leaving 5 bases unmatched. CDR3 length equals 12 residues. This chain's CDR3 is CAWVGQVYGYTF. CDR3 in DNA: TGTGCCTGGGTCGGACAGGTATATGGCTACACCTTC.

CDR3 sequence reads: CASSPPANYGYTF. The DNA for the CDR3 is TGTGCCAGCAGCCCCCCAGCTAACTATGGCTACACCTTC. The genes are TRBV7-9 and TRBJ1-2; D call uncertain. The CDR3 totals 13 residues. V lost 5 bases to trimming and J lost 0 bases, with 7 bases between them. The germline CDR1 and CDR2 sequences are SEHNR and FQNEAQ (reference sequence).

V usage is TRBV7-6 and J usage is TRBJ1-1; D call uncertain. The CDR3 sequence is 14 residues long. Trimming pared 2 bases from V and 3 bases from J, leaving 10 bases between. Germline CDR1 is SGHVS and CDR2 is FNYEAQ. The CDR3 DNA follows: TGTGCCAGCAGCTTAATCCCGAGGGACACTGAAGCTTTCTTT. It yields the protein CASSLIPRDTEAFF.

For the CDR3, the DNA is TGTGCCAGCAGCTTTCAGGGAAACACCATATATTTT. This gives the protein CASSFQGNTIYF. The J gene is TRBJ1-3, the V gene TRBV7-2; D ambiguous. V was shortened by 3 bases and J by 4 bases, with 4 bases between the two germline ends. This CDR3 has 12 amino acids. The germline V gene has CDR1 SGHTA and CDR2 FQGNSA.

V usage is TRBV6-6 and J usage is TRBJ2-3, with 9 bases fitting TRBD2. V lost 8 bases and J lost 4; bases outside the gene matches: 13. The V gene's germline CDR1 is MNHNY and CDR2 SVGAGI (reference sequence). This CDR3 is 16 amino acids long. CDR3 protein: CASGRGGGGPADTQYF. CDR3 sequence (DNA): TGTGCCAGCGGCCGAGGCGGGGGGGGCCCGGCAGATACGCAGTATTTT.

The V call is TRBV4-3, the J call TRBJ2-6, with 8 bases lining up with TRBD1. Trimming at V came to 1 base and at J to 0 bases, leaving 5 bases not matched to a gene. CDR1 and CDR2 from the germline V gene are LGHNA and YSLEER. The length of the CDR3 is 18 residues. CDR3 protein: CASSQGDRGVSGANVLTF. Written as DNA, the CDR3 is TGCGCCAGCAGCCAAGGAGACAGGGGCGTCTCTGGGGCCAACGTCCTGACTTTC.

The genes are TRBV7-2 and TRBJ2-7; possibly TRBD2 for D (6 bases). Germline V CDR1 and CDR2: SGHTA, FQGNSA. CDR3 length: 15 residues. Trimming stripped 1 base from V and 2 bases from J, with 12 bases between. CDR3 amino acids: CASSLVGGNAYEQYF. The DNA for the CDR3 is TGTGCCAGCAGCTTAGTCGGAGGGAACGCCTACGAGCAGTACTTC.

The chain combines TRBV7-9 with TRBJ2-5, with 10 bases identical to TRBD1. The trim removed 2 bases at V and 4 bases at J, leaving 4 bases unmatched. Germline V lookup: CDR1 SEHNR, CDR2 FQNEAQ (reference sequence). This CDR3 spans 15 amino acids. The DNA for the CDR3 is TGTGCCAGCAGCTTAAGACAGGGGGCTGGAGAGACCCAGTACTTC. Translation: CASSLRQGAGETQYF.

The V gene is TRBV12-5, the J gene TRBJ2-7, with 7 bases fitting TRBD2. J gave up 0 bases and V 2 bases, and 10 bases lay outside the gene matches. In germline, CDR1 is LGHNT, CDR2 FRNRAP. This CDR3 has 17 residues. The chain's CDR3 is CASGLSRLALFSYEQYF. CDR3 DNA: TGTGCTAGTGGTTTGTCACGACTAGCCCTCTTCTCCTACGAGCAGTACTTC.

V and J are TRBV5-1 and TRBJ2-1; 12 positions match TRBD2. The trim removed 1 base at V and 9 bases at J, leaving 8 bases unmatched. CDR3 length: 16 residues. Germline V lookup: CDR1 SGHRS, CDR2 YFSETQ. The CDR3 loop is CASSLLPSGGGIEQFF. CDR3 nucleotides: TGCGCCAGCAGCTTGCTACCTAGCGGGGGGGGTATTGAGCAGTTCTTC.

The chain carries TRBV19 and TRBJ2-5; 11 bases map to TRBD2. Germline CDR1 and CDR2: LNHDA and SQIVND (reference sequence). The trim removed 1 base at V and 7 bases at J, leaving 11 bases unmatched. The CDR3 extends over 17 amino acids. The CDR3 nucleotides are TGTGCCAGTAGTATAGGCCGGGGACTAGCGGCCGCCGGGACCCAGTACTTC. It codes for CASSIGRGLAAAGTQYF.

CDR3 nucleotides: TGTGCCAGTAGTATGGGTAGCGGGGGCCACTACTACAATGAGCAGTTCTTC. Its protein product is CASSMGSGGHYYNEQFF. The chain uses TRBV19 and TRBJ2-1; 9 bases line up with TRBD2. This CDR3 is built from 17 residues. The germline V gene has CDR1 LNHDA and CDR2 SQIVND (reference sequence). V was pared by 3 bases and J by 3 bases, with 9 bases of the junction left unmatched.

This clone has only one observation. The chain couples TRBV6-5 to TRBJ1-2; the D gene is possibly TRBD1 (5 bases). The V gene lost 7 bases and the J gene lost 1 base, with 16 bases spanning the gap. Germline values: CDR1 MNHEY, CDR2 SVGAGI. The CDR3 extends over 15 amino acids. This CDR3 reads CASTLHWGGNYGYTF. The CDR3 bases are TGTGCCAGCACCCTACATTGGGGGGGTAACTATGGCTACACCTTC.

The chain carries TRBV19 and TRBJ2-7, with a weak D call TRBD2 (5 bases). With 8 bases removed from V and 3 bases from J, the gap between germline ends came to 14 bases. Germline V CDR1 and CDR2: LNHDA, SQIVND (reference sequence). This CDR3 contains 13 residues. CDR3 loop: CASGGSEGYEQYF. Here the CDR3 DNA reads TGTGCCAGTGGTGGAAGCGAGGGCTACGAGCAGTACTTC. The complete variable domain, with remaining parts taken from reference TRBV19 and TRBJ2-7, reads DGGITQSPKYLFRKEGQNVTLSCEQNLNHDAMYWYRQDPGQGLRLIYYSQIVNDFQKGDIAEGYSVSREKKESFPLTVTSAQKNPTAFYLCASGGSEGYEQYFGPGTRLTVT.

The chain combines TRBV10-3 with TRBJ2-1; TRBD2 might be the D (6 bases). Germline CDR1 ENHRY, CDR2 SYGVKD. The V end lost 0 bases, the J end lost 2 bases, and 11 bases lay between the germline ends. The CDR3 length is 16 residues. The CDR3 DNA reads TGTGCCATCAGTGAGTCCTCCGGGGGTACCTACAATGAGCAGTTCTTC. Translation: CAISESSGGTYNEQFF.